Listed below are T cell receptor beta chains from one sample, sequenced in a study of shared clonotypes between healthy human individuals. Sequenced by immunoSEQ multiplex PCR; TCRdb stores in-frame clones only, minus some. Of 550,000 to 700,000 clones in the sample, around 73% were seen once. Sequenced sample: memory CD4+ T cells sorted from blood. These receptors came from a woman in her 30s in good health. Each CDR3 is given with its conserved first and last residue. A D gene is named only where the DNA matches it firmly. Size is omitted from some rows. Given values are once, few, many or a class for expanded clones.

TRBJ1-1,TRBV7-2,13,few,NA,CASSSRDGGKAFF,TGTGCCAGCAGCTCGAGGGACGGAGGAAAAGCTTTCTTT
TRBJ1-1,TRBV28,11,NA,NA,CASILNTEAFF,TGTGCCAGTATATTGAACACTGAAGCTTTCTTT
TRBJ2-7,TRBV4-1,16,NA,NA,CASSQARGGLSYEQYF,TGCGCCAGCAGCCAAGCCCGTGGGGGCCTCTCCTACGAGCAGTACTTC
TRBJ1-1,TRBV4-1,15,once,NA,CASSQAFQGSTEAFF,TGCGCCAGCAGCCAAGCCTTCCAGGGGAGTACTGAAGCTTTCTTT
TRBJ2-7,TRBV7-2,14,NA,NA,CASKLRVGGAEQYF,TGTGCCAGCAAATTAAGGGTCGGAGGGGCCGAGCAGTACTTC
TRBJ1-2,TRBV6-1,15,few,NA,CASSGTATRFYGYTF,TGTGCCAGCAGCGGTACAGCTACCCGCTTCTATGGCTACACCTTC
TRBJ1-1,TRBV28,15,many,NA,CASSPLKGEWTEAFF,TGTGCCAGCAGCCCTCTTAAGGGGGAGTGGACTGAAGCTTTCTTT
TRBJ2-3,TRBV5-4,18,NA,TRBD2,CASSFPGLAGDGADTQYF,TGTGCCAGCAGCTTCCCGGGACTAGCGGGAGACGGGGCAGATACGCAGTATTTT
TRBJ2-3,TRBV6-5,16,NA,TRBD2,CASSYYGSGYTDTQYF,TGTGCCAGCAGTTACTACGGTAGCGGGTACACAGATACGCAGTATTTT
TRBJ1-3,TRBV7-8,16,once,NA,CASSLVGGSTGNTIYF,TGTGCCAGCAGCTTAGTTGGGGGATCGACGGGAAACACCATATATTTT
TRBJ1-5,TRBV19,13,few,NA,CASSIDAWQPQHF,TGTGCCAGTAGTATAGATGCGTGGCAGCCCCAGCATTTT
TRBJ1-2,TRBV7-9,14,NA,NA,CASSYGTSNYGYTF,TGTGCCAGCAGCTACGGGACAAGTAACTATGGCTACACCTTC
TRBJ1-5,TRBV6-1,14,once,NA,CASNPTGLGQPQHF,TGTGCCAGCAATCCTACAGGGTTGGGGCAGCCCCAGCATTTT
TRBJ2-7,TRBV7-3,15,few,NA,CASSPNLRGDSEQYF,TGTGCCAGCAGCCCTAATCTAAGGGGAGATTCCGAGCAGTACTTC
TRBJ2-5,TRBV19,18,NA,TRBD1,CASSPQGLVRGEQETQYF,TGTGCCAGTAGTCCACAGGGGCTAGTCAGGGGCGAGCAAGAGACCCAGTACTTC
TRBJ1-5,TRBV18,17,few,NA,CASSPLPGVNSNQPQHF,TGTGCCAGCTCACCGTTACCAGGGGTTAATAGCAATCAGCCCCAGCATTTT
TRBJ2-3,TRBV5-1,21,NA,TRBD2,CASSLGAIGTSGRDSTDTQYF,TGCGCCAGCAGCTTGGGAGCAATCGGGACTAGCGGGAGGGATAGCACAGATACGCAGTATTTT
TRBJ2-7,TRBV29-1,13,NA,NA,CSVEGQGIDEQYF,TGCAGCGTTGAAGGGCAGGGAATCGACGAGCAGTACTTC
TRBJ1-2,TRBV4-2,13,NA,NA,CASSQAGGGGYTF,TGTGCCAGCAGCCAAGCCGGGGGCGGTGGCTACACCTTC
TRBJ1-2,TRBV27,15,many,NA,CASSPTQGSFFGYTF,TGTGCCAGCAGTCCTACACAGGGTTCGTTCTTTGGCTACACCTTC
TRBJ2-5,TRBV6-5,15,NA,TRBD1,CASSQAGTGTETQYF,TGTGCCAGCAGCCAAGCCGGGACAGGGACAGAGACCCAGTACTTC
TRBJ1-5,TRBV6-1,13,few,NA,CASRDKADQPQHF,TGTGCCAGCAGAGACAAGGCTGATCAGCCCCAGCATTTT
TRBJ2-3,TRBV5-1,12,NA,NA,CASKSRTDTQYF,TGCGCCAGCAAGTCCCGTACAGATACGCAGTATTTT
TRBJ2-7,TRBV7-8,17,NA,TRBD1,CASSPQPDRALSYEQYF,TGTGCCAGCAGCCCCCAACCCGACAGGGCCTTATCCTACGAGCAGTACTTC
TRBJ1-3,TRBV5-5,16,NA,NA,CASSPRTVSSGNTIYF,TGTGCCAGCAGCCCCCGGACGGTGAGCTCTGGAAACACCATATATTTT
TRBJ1-2,TRBV5-4,12,NA,NA,CASREGVYGYTF,TGTGCCAGCAGGGAGGGAGTCTATGGCTACACCTTC
TRBJ2-5,TRBV5-1,15,NA,NA,CASSLRGGVRETQYF,TGCGCCAGCAGCTTGCGGGGCGGAGTGCGTGAGACCCAGTACTTC
TRBJ1-2,TRBV7-9,12,few,TRBD1,CASSFTGDGYTF,TGTGCCAGCAGCTTTACAGGGGATGGCTACACCTTC
TRBJ2-5,TRBV7-2,12,few,NA,CASSLDRETQYF,TGTGCCAGCAGCTTAGACAGGGAGACCCAGTACTTC
TRBJ2-3,TRBV5-1,15,once,NA,CASSLASVSTDTQYF,TGCGCCAGCAGCTTGGCCAGTGTGAGCACAGATACGCAGTATTTT
TRBJ1-6,TRBV28,13,NA,TRBD1,CASSWDRNSPLHF,TGTGCCAGCAGTTGGGACAGAAATTCACCCCTCCACTTT
TRBJ2-2,TRBV27,14,NA,TRBD2,CASSSGLEAGELFF,TGTGCCAGCAGTTCCGGACTAGAAGCCGGGGAGCTGTTTTTT
TRBJ1-1,TRBV5-1,13,NA,NA,CASSLRGNTEAFF,TGCGCCAGCAGCTTGCGGGGGAACACTGAAGCTTTCTTT
TRBJ2-7,TRBV6-5,15,NA,NA,CASSYSIRAAVEQYF,TGTGCCAGCAGTTACTCAATCCGGGCCGCTGTTGAGCAGTACTTC
TRBJ2-7,TRBV2,16,once,TRBD2,CASAGTSGIKGEEQYF,TGTGCCAGCGCCGGGACTAGCGGGATTAAAGGAGAAGAGCAGTACTTC
TRBJ1-4,TRBV7-9,14,many,NA,CASSLGLTNEKLFF,TGTGCCAGCAGCTTAGGCCTAACTAATGAAAAACTGTTTTTT
TRBJ2-6,TRBV13,16,NA,NA,CASSSPLFSGANVLTF,TGTGCCAGCAGCTCCCCTCTTTTCTCTGGGGCCAACGTCCTGACTTTC
TRBJ2-7,TRBV5-4,14,once,TRBD2,CASHELAGVGEQYF,TGTGCCAGCCACGAGCTAGCGGGAGTAGGAGAGCAGTACTTC
TRBJ2-3,TRBV5-1,16,NA,NA,CASSLGVQWSTDTQYF,TGCGCCAGCAGCTTGGGGGTACAATGGAGCACAGATACGCAGTATTTT
TRBJ2-7,TRBV18,14,few,TRBD1,CASSPRQGVYEQYF,TGTGCCAGCTCACCGCGACAGGGGGTCTACGAGCAGTACTTC
TRBJ2-5,TRBV19,14,few,NA,CASSYTGSRETQYF,TGTGCCAGTAGTTACACAGGTTCCAGAGAGACCCAGTACTTC
TRBJ2-7,TRBV11-2,13,few,NA,CAISGWESHEQYF,TGTGCCATCTCCGGGTGGGAGTCCCACGAGCAGTACTTC
TRBJ2-5,TRBV2,14,NA,TRBD2,CASIGQRGRETQYF,TGTGCCAGCATTGGTCAGCGGGGGAGAGAGACCCAGTACTTC
TRBJ2-5,TRBV5-1,15,NA,TRBD1,CASSLGLQGEETQYF,TGCGCCAGCAGCTTGGGGCTCCAGGGGGAAGAGACCCAGTACTTC
TRBJ2-1,TRBV4-1,15,NA,NA,CASSQDRLSTNEQFF,TGCGCCAGCAGCCAAGATAGGCTTTCTACCAATGAGCAGTTCTTC